This TCR beta chain was sequenced for a study of beta chain features in type 1 diabetes (dated by TCRdb to the late 2010s). For context, the study as a whole: No differences in mean age, gender distribution, total cell number or subset yield were found between patients and healthy donors. A total of 100 million to 110 million sorted cells were examined across all samples, and a strong correlation was observed between cell number per subset and RNA yield. The study compared TCRB repertoires of sorted circulating CD4+ T cell subsets between recently diagnosed type 1 diabetes patients and matched healthy donors. Regulatory and stem cell-like memory subsets were isolated from only 8 patients and roughly 8 healthy donors, whereas naive and central memory subsets came from all 30 or so donors. What the study reported, not specific to this receptor: Only small numbers of individuals were included in the HLA sub-analyses, which left unresolved whether HLA type had any influence on TCRB rearrangement. Fewer insertions and more nucleotide deletions at VDJ recombination sites were observed in patients with type 1 diabetes, implying thymic rearrangement abnormalities. Naive, central memory and regulatory TCRB repertoires appeared to be more alike among patients than among healthy donors. In all four CD4+ subsets, TCRB CDR3 length was moderately but significantly shorter in type 1 diabetes patients. Shorter templates might be favored by PCR, yet because patient and control samples were amplified and corrected together, any such skew would affect both groups equally. Because cDNA rather than genomic DNA was sequenced, highly expressing activated cells could have been over-represented, although no difference in activation and CD3 levels was found between groups.

This clone was counted a few times. Its antigen is not yet known. The sample holds no much larger clone one base away, and base qualities are not on file. A single peripheral blood draw of around 100 mL on average was collected from each donor into heparinised tubes. A BD FACSAria II was used to sort naive, central memory, regulatory and stem cell-like memory CD4+ T cells with a panel that included CD45RO, CCR7, CD25, CD127, CD95 and CD27. Purity was above 95% for every sorted population. PBMCs were isolated right away by Lymphoprep density gradient centrifugation and were stained directly, without culture. To minimize batch effects, samples were stained and sorted in pairs, one healthy donor with one patient per experiment. The entire isolated RNA was reverse transcribed using the High Capacity cDNA Reverse Transcription Kit, and thus expressed TCRB transcripts were sequenced. Deep immunoSEQ sequencing was performed on naive, central memory and regulatory T cell samples, with an average of about 3.6 million total reads per sample. Sorted cells were lysed in RLT buffer, and RNA was extracted using DNase-treated RNeasy Micro or Mini kits according to cell number. Each cell subset was processed on its own to prevent cross-contamination, while patient and healthy donor samples were processed together. Using the immunoSEQ multiplex PCR, TCRB sequences were amplified from cDNA into 87-bp fragments spanning the CDR3 region. Sequencing of the amplicons was performed on the Illumina HiSeq platform. As for the authors' bioinformatics: PCR bias was computationally corrected using synthetic template baselines, reads within Hamming distance 2 were collapsed, and singletons that could not be merged were discarded. By aligning reads against IMGT, V, D and J genes, CDR3 length, and insertions or deletions at six rearrangement sites were assigned. Within each subset, clonotype counts were normalized to sorted cell number, after which true diversity and Gini coefficients were computed with the tcR R package. The overlap coefficient, calculated on TCRB nucleotide sequences, was used to measure repertoire sharing. Out-of-frame TCRB sequences from naive cells were analyzed to stand in for the pre-selection repertoire. Imported from immuneACCESS, the table was reduced by TCRdb to in-frame sequences with V and J called. These copies leave out some clones; in studies compared against another copy, an unresolved V gene accounts for under half, and the cause of the remainder is not known. D and trimming were read from the DNA, whereas the V and J calls and clone size are those reported in that table. In this sample the table shows about 900,000 clones, roughly 15% of which occur a single time. 0.02% to 0.025% of the sample belongs to the ten largest clones.

The TCR was taken from a young woman in good health. The sequencing sample was made of naive CD4+ T cells from blood. The cell subset or site label here, explained by the study, means: true naive CD4+ T cells.

The nucleotide sequence reads TGTGCCAGTAGTTCATGGACTAGCGGGAGGGAGCAGTTCTTC. Translated, this is CASSSWTSGREQFF. The receptor chain draws on TRBV19 and TRBJ2-1; TRBD2 lines up with 14 middle nucleotides. The germline V and J ends show losses of 5 bases and 10 bases respectively, and no gene match explains 4 bases of the junction. The CDR3, from cysteine to phenylalanine, totals 14 residues. Of all the DNA, just the CDR3 is kept, 42 bases in frame from base 1. The germline V gene (reference sequence) sets CDR1 to LNHDA and CDR2 to SQIVND.